Listed below are T cell receptor beta chains from one sample, sequenced in a study of T-cell reconstitution after alpha-beta-depleted transplantation in children. TCRdb reanalysed the PCR reads using MiXCR and keeps one entry per CDR3 protein. The top ten hold over 8% of the sample, which has 90,000 to 130,000 distinct CDR3 sequences, 10% seen once. The specimen comprised PBMCs from the stem cell graft donor, sampled from the stem cell graft. The receptor set was obtained from a human donor who donated a stem cell graft to a child with acute lymphoblastic leukemia. Both conserved end residues are part of each CDR3. A D gene is named only where the DNA matches it firmly. The listing skips clone size in some rows; elsewhere it reads once, few, many or a size class.

D gene	clone size	V gene	J gene	CDR3 DNA	CDR3 protein
TRBD1	few	TRBV29-1	TRBJ2-2	TGCAGCGTTGGTCGGGACAGGGATAGCGGGGAGCTGTTTTTT	CSVGRDRDSGELFF
.	many	TRBV5-8	TRBJ2-5	TGTGCCAGCAGCTTGGCCCGCCCCCCCCGGGAGACCCAGTACTTC	CASSLARPPRETQYF
TRBD1	many	TRBV18	TRBJ2-3	TGTGCCAGCTCACCCGGGACAGGCAGGCCTACGCAGTATTTT	CASSPGTGRPTQYF
.	.	TRBV21-1	TRBJ2-7	TGTGCCAGCAGCCAGGGGACAGGGGGCTTAGGAAACGAGCAGTACTTC	CASSQGTGGLGNEQYF
TRBD1	many	TRBV20-1	TRBJ2-7	TGCAGTGCTAGGGCGCTACTTACAGGGGGCGTGGAAGAGCAGTACTTC	CSARALLTGGVEEQYF
.	many	TRBV7-9	TRBJ1-5	TGTGCCAGCACCCCGAAGGGGAGCAATCAGCCCCAGCATTTT	CASTPKGSNQPQHF
.	many	TRBV12-3/TRBV12-4	TRBJ1-3	TGTGCCAGCAGTTTAGCGCCGGGAAAGGCCATATATTTT	CASSLAPGKAIYF
.	many	TRBV5-1	TRBJ2-1	TGCGCCAGCAGCTTGCCCAGAAACAATGAGCAGTTCTTC	CASSLPRNNEQFF
.	.	TRBV6-2/TRBV6-3	TRBJ2-5	TGTGCCAGCAGTCACGTGACAGGTTACCAAGAGACCCAGTACTTC	CASSHVTGYQETQYF
.	many	TRBV6-2/TRBV6-3	TRBJ1-6	TGTGCCAGCAGTTACTCGATGGCGGGAGTAGCCGACGCCAGCGGTATGCCCCTCCACTTT	CASSYSMAGVADASGMPLHF
.	many	TRBV6-5	TRBJ2-7	TGTGCCAGCAGCTTACAGTTTAATCTGGAGCAGTACTTC	CASSLQFNLEQYF
.	.	TRBV30	TRBJ1-5	TGTGCCTGGTCGTTTGGGGGGGCGAGCAATCAGCCCCAGCATTTT	CAWSFGGASNQPQHF
TRBD2	many	TRBV29-1	TRBJ2-7	TGCAGCGTGGTGAGCGGGGCAAGCTCCTACGAGCAGTACTTC	CSVVSGASSYEQYF
.	.	TRBV29-1	TRBJ1-3	TGCAGCGTTATCGGTACTTACTCTGGAAACACCATATATTTT	CSVIGTYSGNTIYF
TRBD1	.	TRBV7-8	TRBJ1-6	TGTGCCAGCAAGGACAGGAAAAGCTCCTATAATTCACCCCTCCACTTT	CASKDRKSSYNSPLHF
TRBD2	many	TRBV6-1	TRBJ2-2	TGTGCCAGCAGTCAAACGGGGGGTACCGGGGAGCTGTTTTTT	CASSQTGGTGELFF
.	many	TRBV6-6	TRBJ1-4	TGTGCCAGCAGACACCTTGAAAAACTGTTTTTT	CASRHLEKLFF
TRBD2	many	TRBV20-1	TRBJ2-2	TGCAGTGCTAGAGATGGACTAGCGGATACCGGGGAGCTGTTTTTT	CSARDGLADTGELFF
.	many	TRBV7-7	TRBJ2-5	TGTGCTAGCAGCTTAGATTGGGGGGAGACCCAGTACTTC	CASSLDWGETQYF
.	many	TRBV11-2	TRBJ2-5	TGTGCCAGCAGCTCGATGAGGGGGAGGGGGTACCAAGAGACCCAGTACTTC	CASSSMRGRGYQETQYF
.	many	TRBV20-1	TRBJ2-2	TGCAGTGCTAGAGATATGGGGGGGGGCAGCGGGGAGCTGTTTTTT	CSARDMGGGSGELFF
.	many	TRBV12-3/TRBV12-4	TRBJ2-5	TGTGCCAGCTACTCAACAGGGAGGTCGGGGACCCAGTACTTC	CASYSTGRSGTQYF
.	.	TRBV6-1	TRBJ1-1	TGTGCCAGCAGCAAGATATACACTGAAGCTTTCTTT	CASSKIYTEAFF
.	many	TRBV5-1	TRBJ1-1	TGCGCCAGCAGCCAACAGATGAACACTGAAGCTTTCTTT	CASSQQMNTEAFF
TRBD1	many	TRBV6-2/TRBV6-3	TRBJ2-1	TGTGCCAGCAGTTACGACAGGGTGTACAATGAGCAGTTCTTC	CASSYDRVYNEQFF
.	many	TRBV5-1	TRBJ2-2	TGCGCCAGCAGGGGCGCTGGACAGACCGGGGAGCTGTTTTTT	CASRGAGQTGELFF
TRBD2	many	TRBV14	TRBJ2-1	TGTGCCAGCAGCCAAGGTGGACTAGCTTACTCAATCCCCTACAATGAGCAGTTCTTC	CASSQGGLAYSIPYNEQFF
.	many	TRBV7-7	TRBJ1-6	TGTGCTAGCAGCTCAACAATAGAAAATTCACCCCTCCACTTT	CASSSTIENSPLHF
.	many	TRBV10-3	TRBJ2-6	TGTGCCATCAGAAGCGACAAGGCCCCTATCTCTGGGGCCAACGTCCTGACTTTC	CAIRSDKAPISGANVLTF
.	many	TRBV6-1	TRBJ2-3	TGTGCCAGCAGGCTAGCGATATTACCAGATACGCAGTATTTT	CASRLAILPDTQYF
.	many	TRBV27	TRBJ2-1	TGTGCCAGCAGTTTATACAGACACAATGAGCAGTTCTTC	CASSLYRHNEQFF
.	many	TRBV19	TRBJ2-1	TGTGCCAGTAGTATACGGGGGAGCTCCTACAATGAGCAGTTCTTC	CASSIRGSSYNEQFF
.	many	TRBV4-3	TRBJ2-7	TGCGCCAGCAGCCAAGATACGAGGTACGAGCAGTACTTC	CASSQDTRYEQYF
.	many	TRBV9	TRBJ2-1	TGTGCCAGCAGCGTATGGGGGGCCACCTACAATGAGCAGTTCTTC	CASSVWGATYNEQFF
TRBD2	many	TRBV20-1	TRBJ2-5	TGCAGTGCTAGAGATTCAGCTAGCGGGATGGAGACCCAGTACTTC	CSARDSASGMETQYF
.	many	TRBV25-1	TRBJ2-7	TGTGCCAGCAGTGACCCTAGGGGGGCGTCCTGGTACTTC	CASSDPRGASWYF
.	many	TRBV21-1	TRBJ2-3	TGTGCCAGCTTGGTACAGGGCCGCACGGGTACGCAGTATTTT	CASLVQGRTGTQYF
.	many	TRBV7-2	TRBJ2-7	TGTGCCAGCAGCCGTAGGGAGGAGCAGTACTTC	CASSRREEQYF
TRBD1	many	TRBV7-8	TRBJ2-6	TGTGCCAGCAGCTCCCATTGGGGACAGGCACTCTCTGGGGCCAACGTCCTGACTTTC	CASSSHWGQALSGANVLTF
.	many	TRBV6-2/TRBV6-3	TRBJ1-1	TGTGCCAGCAGTTACTCTATCCGGACAAAGAACACTGAAGCTTTCTTT	CASSYSIRTKNTEAFF
TRBD2	many	TRBV3-1	TRBJ2-3	TGTGCCAGCACCATAGCGGGGGCCGCCACAGATACGCAGTATTTT	CASTIAGAATDTQYF
TRBD1	many	TRBV7-8	TRBJ1-6	TGTGCCAGCAGCCCACCCAGGGACAGGGTTTTAGATAATTCACCCCTCCACTTT	CASSPPRDRVLDNSPLHF
TRBD1	many	TRBV7-2	TRBJ1-2	TGTGCCAGCAGCTTAGGAGGACAGGGGGCTTATGGCTACACCTTC	CASSLGGQGAYGYTF
TRBD2	many	TRBV12-3/TRBV12-4	TRBJ2-1	TGTGCCAGCAGCCCCTATGGGAGCGGGAGACCCAATGAGCAGTTCTTC	CASSPYGSGRPNEQFF
.	many	TRBV5-1	TRBJ2-7	TGCGCCAGCAGACAGGCCCCATCCTACGAGCAGTACTTC	CASRQAPSYEQYF
.	.	TRBV2	TRBJ2-1	TGTGCCAGCAGTCTGAGATACAATGAGCAGTTCTTC	CASSLRYNEQFF
.	many	TRBV5-1	TRBJ2-7	TGCGCCAGCAGCCTCCTCTCGGGGAACGAGCAGTACTTC	CASSLLSGNEQYF
TRBD2	.	TRBV12-3/TRBV12-4	TRBJ2-2	TGTGCCAGCAAGTGGCTAGCGGGTGACACCGGGGAGCTGTTTTTT	CASKWLAGDTGELFF
.	many	TRBV7-2	TRBJ2-7	TGTGCCAGCAGCTTGTCACCATCCTACGAGCAGTACTTC	CASSLSPSYEQYF
.	many	TRBV29-1	TRBJ2-5	TGCAGCGCCGACAGGCCGCCGAAAGAGACCCAGTACTTC	CSADRPPKETQYF
TRBD1	many	TRBV12-3/TRBV12-4	TRBJ1-1	TGTGCCAGCAGCCCCACCAGGGGGATGCCTGAAGCTTTCTTT	CASSPTRGMPEAFF
.	many	TRBV20-1	TRBJ2-7	TGCAGTGCATCGTCGTTCGGGGGATACTCCTACGAGCAGTACTTC	CSASSFGGYSYEQYF